The next 24 T cell receptor beta chains were all read from a single sample in a study of lymphopenia after photon versus proton radiotherapy. Here immunoSEQ multiplex PCR was the method, and the copy in TCRdb shows in-frame clones only, minus some. The repertoire holds 15,000 to 20,000 clones, with roughly 82% as singletons. Sequencing was performed on peripheral blood, taken from a patient treated with proton-based radiotherapy. The receptors come from a man in his 70s with pancreatic cancer.

The chain carries TRBV30 and TRBJ2-3; D is uncertain. Germline lookup yields CDR1 GTSNPN and CDR2 SVGIG (reference sequence). The CDR3 is 14 residues long. The V gene lost 3 bases and the J gene lost 0 bases, with 10 bases spanning the gap. The CDR3: CAWSAGTSTDTQYF. CDR3 nucleotide sequence: TGTGCCTGGAGCGCTGGAACTAGCACAGATACGCAGTATTTT.

DNA of the CDR3: TGTGCCACCAAGAGGGGACAGACTAATGAAAAACTGTTTTTT. Protein product: CATKRGQTNEKLFF. This sequence joins TRBV6-5 and TRBJ1-4; 7 nucleotides line up with TRBD1. Germline trimming cut 10 bases from V and 2 bases from J; bases unmatched to any gene: 7. This CDR3 region has 14 residues. Germline CDR1 is MNHEY and CDR2 is SVGAGI.

The chain recombines TRBV29-1 with TRBJ2-3; 14 nucleotides agree with TRBD2. The trim removed 6 bases at V and 6 bases at J, leaving 11 bases unmatched. This CDR3 region has 16 residues. Per germline, CDR1 SQVTM and CDR2 ANQGSEA. DNA of the CDR3: TGCAGCGTCTCGGGGGGACTAGCGGGAGCAACCGATACGCAGTATTTT. Translating gives CSVSGGLAGATDTQYF.

This sequence joins TRBV5-1 and TRBJ2-1; D remains ambiguous. This CDR3 contains 12 residues. The V end lost 5 bases, the J end lost 7 bases, and 10 bases lay between the germline ends. The germline V gene has CDR1 SGHRS and CDR2 YFSETQ. For the CDR3, the DNA is TGCGCCAGCAGGTGGATGGGTAATGAGCAGTTCTTC. Its translation: CASRWMGNEQFF.

The V gene is TRBV7-9, the J gene TRBJ2-1; 8 bases are a match to TRBD1. From germline, CDR1 is SEHNR and CDR2 FQNEAQ (reference sequence). Trimming removed 2 bases from V and 10 bases from J; junction bases left unmatched: 4. The CDR3 is 13 amino acids. CDR3 in DNA: TGTGCCAGCAGCTTATCCGGACAGGGAGAGCAGTTCTTC. Amino acids: CASSLSGQGEQFF.

This chain connects TRBV6-5 to TRBJ2-3, with D possibly TRBD1 on 6 matching bases. This CDR3 is built from 13 residues. Trimming pared 4 bases from V and 5 bases from J, leaving 10 bases between. Germline-derived CDR1 and CDR2 are MNHEY and SVGAGI. CDR3 residues: CASSFSGEDTQYF. CDR3 bases: TGTGCCAGCAGTTTTTCAGGGGAAGATACGCAGTATTTT.

This chain joins TRBV12-5 and TRBJ2-1; 10 bases are shared with TRBD1. CDR1 is LGHNT and CDR2 is FRNRAP in the germline V gene. The CDR3 length is 14 residues. After removal of 4 bases from V and 12 bases from J, the junction contained 9 bases not matched to a gene. CDR3 loop: CASGWGDRGRAQFF. CDR3 in DNA: TGTGCTAGTGGTTGGGGGGACAGGGGCCGAGCGCAGTTCTTC.

The V gene is TRBV30, the J gene TRBJ1-2; 7 bases agree with TRBD1. With V trimmed by 4 bases and J by 5 bases, 7 bases remained unmatched. CDR3 length: 13 residues. The V gene's germline CDR1 is GTSNPN and CDR2 SVGIG (reference sequence). The CDR3 nucleotides read TGTGCCTGGAACAGGGGTTTTTCGTATGGCTACACCTTC. Its translation: CAWNRGFSYGYTF. The variable domain in full, completed from reference TRBV30 and TRBJ1-2, reads SQTIHQWPATLVQPVGSPLSLECTVEGTSNPNLYWYRQAAGRGLQLLFYSVGIGQISSEVPQNLSASRPQDRQFILSSKKLLLSDSGFYLCAWNRGFSYGYTFGSGTRLTVV.

The chain joins TRBV6-1 to TRBJ1-2; no clear D. Trimming left V 0 bases short and J 3 bases short, with 11 bases between. The CDR3 is 15 amino acids. Germline-derived CDR1 and CDR2 are MNHNS and SASEGT. CDR3 bases: TGTGCCAGCAGTGAAGCGCTGGGCTCCTACTATGGCTACACCTTC. Translation: CASSEALGSYYGYTF.

This chain uses TRBV30 with TRBJ2-7, with TRBD1 matching 8 bases. CDR3 length: 13 residues. CDR1 GTSNPN and CDR2 SVGIG come from the germline V gene (reference sequence). V trimming: 4 bases; J trimming: 4 bases; junction bases outside the gene matches: 6. CDR3: CAWMRDRPYEQYF. The DNA of the CDR3 is TGTGCCTGGATGCGGGACAGGCCATACGAGCAGTACTTC. Full variable domain (missing parts from reference TRBV30 and TRBJ2-7): SQTIHQWPATLVQPVGSPLSLECTVEGTSNPNLYWYRQAAGRGLQLLFYSVGIGQISSEVPQNLSASRPQDRQFILSSKKLLLSDSGFYLCAWMRDRPYEQYFGPGTRLTVT.

The CDR3 DNA reads TGTGCTAATCTAACGGGGGGGTCTGAAGCTTTCTTT. Amino acids: CANLTGGSEAFF. The chain recombines TRBV5-3 with TRBJ1-1, with TRBD1 as a possible D gene (5 bases). TRBV5-3 is treated as an ORF (open reading frame) with a function not yet certain. CDR3 size: 12 residues.

The rearrangement joins TRBV6-4 to TRBJ2-2; D assignment may be TRBD1 or TRBD2 (6 bases each). The CDR3 is 14 amino acids. V lost 8 bases and J lost 4, with 14 bases in between. Germline V lookup: CDR1 MRHNA, CDR2 SNTAGT. CDR3 protein: CASSRGLGTGELFF. In DNA form, the CDR3 reads TGTGCCAGCTCCCGGGGGCTGGGCACCGGGGAGCTGTTTTTT.

The chain uses TRBV6-1 and TRBJ1-3, with a possible D match to TRBD1 (6 bases). Germline V gives CDR1 MNHNS, CDR2 SASEGT. V was trimmed by 7 bases and J by 5 bases, leaving 18 bases between them. This CDR3 is built from 15 residues. CDR3 amino acids: CASTDSTGARNTIYF. The CDR3 region has the DNA TGTGCCAGCACCGACTCCACGGGGGCCAGAAACACCATATATTTT.

V and J are TRBV19 and TRBJ1-4; no clear D. V dropped 5 bases and J dropped 0 bases, with 10 bases sitting between them. The CDR3 sequence is 15 residues long. Germline-derived CDR1 and CDR2 are LNHDA and SQIVND (reference sequence). CDR3 nucleotide sequence: TGTGCCAGTAGTCTAGGACGCACAACTAATGAAAAACTGTTTTTT. Residues: CASSLGRTTNEKLFF.

This chain uses TRBV29-1 with TRBJ1-1, with D perhaps matching TRBD1 (5 bases). The CDR3 totals 13 residues. The germline V and J ends were trimmed by 7 bases and 2 bases, with 14 bases remaining between them. Looked up from germline, CDR1 is SQVTM and CDR2 is ANQGSEA. The CDR3, as DNA: TGCAGCGCAGGGAAATCCGAAAACACTGAAGCTTTCTTT. It specifies CSAGKSENTEAFF. Full variable domain (outside the CDR3, taken from reference TRBV29-1 and TRBJ1-1): SAVISQKPSRDICQRGTSLTIQCQVDSQVTMMFWYRQQPGQSLTLIATANQGSEATYESGFVIDKFPISRPNLTFSTLTVSNMSPEDSSIYLCSAGKSENTEAFFGQGTRLTVV.

The rearrangement links TRBV5-1 to TRBJ1-1; the match to TRBD1 covers 8 bases. CDR3 size: 15 residues. CDR1 SGHRS and CDR2 YFSETQ come from the germline V gene. V lost 4 bases and J lost 1; bases outside the gene matches: 6. CDR3 in amino acids: CASSPSGTGNTEAFF. CDR3 DNA sequence: TGCGCCAGCAGCCCCTCCGGGACAGGGAACACTGAAGCTTTCTTT.

The V call is TRBV30, the J call TRBJ1-5, with a tentative D call TRBD1 (5 bases). Per the germline V gene, CDR1 is GTSNPN and CDR2 is SVGIG (reference sequence). CDR3 length: 13 residues. Trimming cost V 3 bases and J 6 bases, with 12 bases left between them. CDR3 DNA: TGTGCCTGGAGGGAAGGGGAGGGTCAGCCCCAGCATTTT. This codes for CAWREGEGQPQHF.

This sequence joins TRBV15 and TRBJ2-7; TRBD2 aligns across 12 bases. Trimming removed 2 bases from V and 5 bases from J; junction bases left unmatched: 7. The CDR3 spans 16 residues. Germline CDR1 reads LNHNV; CDR2 reads YYDKDF (reference sequence). CDR3 residues: CATSRTRTSGINEQYF. The CDR3 nucleotides are TGTGCCACCAGCAGAACTAGGACTAGCGGGATAAACGAGCAGTACTTC.

V is TRBV5-1 and J is TRBJ1-1; D call uncertain. Trimming took off 0 bases at V and 5 bases at J, with 11 bases between the two ends. Germline V gene lookup returns CDR1 SGHRS and CDR2 YFSETQ. This CDR3 contains 14 residues. The CDR3 reads CASSLVGGLTEAFF. CDR3 sequence (DNA): TGCGCCAGCAGCTTGGTCGGAGGGCTAACTGAAGCTTTCTTT. The full variable domain, in which reference TRBV5-1 and TRBJ1-1 provide the parts outside the CDR3, is KAGVTQTPRYLIKTRGQQVTLSCSPISGHRSVSWYQQTPGQGLQFLFEYFSETQRNKGNFPGRFSGRQFSNSRSEMNVSTLELGDSALYLCASSLVGGLTEAFFGQGTRLTVV.

This clone has more than one count but fewer than ten. The J gene is TRBJ1-2, the V gene TRBV7-6, with 8 bases aligning to TRBD1. This CDR3 has 14 amino acids. The J segment lost 4 bases and the V segment lost 6 bases, leaving 7 bases of the junction unmatched. The germline V gene encodes CDR1 SGHVS and CDR2 FNYEAQ. This CDR3 is CASSSPGQAYGYTF. The CDR3 DNA sequence: TGTGCCAGCAGTTCACCGGGACAGGCCTATGGCTACACCTTC.

This clone was seen only a few times. The chain combines TRBV10-2 with TRBJ2-3, with D possibly TRBD2 on 5 matching bases. This CDR3 contains 15 residues. V lost 0 bases and J lost 3, with 10 bases in between. Per the germline V gene, CDR1 is WSHSY and CDR2 is SAAADI. CDR3 nucleotides: TGCGCCAGCAGTGAGTCGACTACGACGACAGATACGCAGTATTTT. Translation: CASSESTTTTDTQYF.

A single count supports this clone. This chain uses TRBV11-2 with TRBJ1-1; no reliable D call. Germline V gene data show CDR1 as SGHAT and CDR2 as FQNNGV. The CDR3 length is 12 residues. V lost 4 bases and J 5 bases, leaving 8 bases between the germline ends. The DNA of the CDR3 is TGTGCCAGCAGCTCCAGCAGGACTGAAGCTTTCTTT. Translation gives CASSSSRTEAFF.

The chain joins TRBV11-2 to TRBJ2-1; maybe TRBD2 (6 bases). Germline lookup yields CDR1 SGHAT and CDR2 FQNNGV. This CDR3 has 18 amino acids. Between the trimmed V and J ends, which lost 4 bases and 4 bases, there was a span of 23 bases. CDR3 nucleotide sequence: TGTGCCAGCAGCTCAATTAAGGTAGGAGGGAGACTATACAATGAGCAGTTCTTC. Its translation: CASSSIKVGGRLYNEQFF. Based on the CDR3 plus reference TRBV11-2 and TRBJ2-1, the full variable domain is EAGVAQSPRYKIIEKRQSVAFWCNPISGHATLYWYQQILGQGPKLLIQFQNNGVVDDSQLPKDRFSAERLKGVDSTLKIQPAKLEDSAVYLCASSSIKVGGRLYNEQFFGPGTRLTVL.

This clone was detected once. The gene calls are TRBV18 and TRBJ2-3; D ambiguous. Germline values: CDR1 KGHSH, CDR2 LQKENI. There are 15 residues in the CDR3. V was shortened by 4 bases and J by 4 bases, with 15 bases between the two germline ends. The CDR3 protein is CASSHYEVSPDTQYF. CDR3 nucleotides: TGTGCCAGCTCACACTACGAGGTATCCCCAGATACGCAGTATTTT.